This T cell receptor beta chain appears in the sequencing data of a study of OX40 agonist ivuxolimab in advanced cancers. Study conclusions and caveats: Researchers report that CD8+ T cells had, on average, more expanded clones than CD4+. Low normalized clonal expansion also occurred in some nonresponding patients.

Generated by immunoSEQ multiplex PCR, the TCRdb table keeps only in-frame clones and is missing some. There are around 17,000 clones in the sample; 80% to 95% occur only once, and roughly 7% lies in the top ten. Germline CDR1 is MDHEN and CDR2 is SYDVKM. The CDR3 is made up of 13 amino acids. Trimming left V 2 bases short and J 7 bases short, with 9 bases between. With respect to this clone: Its antigen is not identified.

The source of this sequence is an adult with an advanced solid tumor such as melanoma, head and neck, liver or kidney cancer. The sample consisted of CD4+ or CD8+ T cells sorted from blood, taken in a trial of the OX40 agonist ivuxolimab. The rearrangement uses TRBV28 and TRBJ1-5, with TRBD1 as a possible D gene (6 bases). The CDR3 nucleotides are TGTGCCAGCAGTTTAGGACAGTGGCAGCCCCAGCATTTT. It translates to CASSLGQWQPQHF.